The rows below give T cell receptor beta chains drawn from one sample of a study of blood T cell repertoires in COVID-19. Clones were read by immunoSEQ multiplex PCR, and TCRdb kept only the in-frame ones, dropping some. Of 280,000 or so clones in the sample, 70% to 90% were seen once. Material: peripheral blood. These receptors were taken from a woman aged 30 to 39 who had recovered from COVID-19. Each CDR3 is given with its conserved first and last residue. Each record gives: V gene, clone size, J gene, D gene, CDR3 DNA, CDR3 protein. D genes are given only for firm matches. For some rows the clone size is stated as once, few or many, or as a class when expanded; others skip it.

>TRBV7-3|.|TRBJ2-7|.
TGTGCCAGCAGCTTAGCGGGACGGACGGACGAGCAGTACTTC
CASSLAGRTDEQYF
>TRBV15|.|TRBJ1-2|.
TGTGCCACCAGCGCACATGGACAGTCCTATGGCTACACCTTC
CATSAHGQSYGYTF
>TRBV6-5|.|TRBJ2-1|.
TGTGCCAGCAGTTCCCCCAGCGACAGTTACAATGAGCAGTTCTTC
CASSSPSDSYNEQFF
>TRBV7-9|once|TRBJ1-2|.
TGTGCCAGCAGCTTAGGACAGATTAACTATGGCTACACCTTC
CASSLGQINYGYTF
>TRBV6-5|.|TRBJ1-2|.
TGTGCCAGCAGACCCCGGACTGACTATGGCTACACCTTC
CASRPRTDYGYTF
>TRBV28|.|TRBJ2-3|.
TGTGCCAGCAGTTTTAAGATAAGGGGAGATACGCAGTATTTT
CASSFKIRGDTQYF
>TRBV28|few|TRBJ1-4|.
TGTGCCAGCAGCGTAACCCCCCAAGGAGACGCGGTTTTT
CASSVTPQGDAVF
>TRBV4-2|.|TRBJ1-2|.
TGTGCCAGCAGCCAAGATGAGGAGACGGTCGGCTACACCTTC
CASSQDEETVGYTF
>TRBV7-3|once|TRBJ2-1|TRBD2
TGTGCCAGCAGTCGAACTAGCGGCTCCTACAATGAGCAGTTCTTC
CASSRTSGSYNEQFF
>TRBV6-5|.|TRBJ2-7|.
TGTGCCAGCAGGAGGGGGGGCGGATCTTACGAGCAGTACTTC
CASRRGGGSYEQYF
>TRBV11-2|.|TRBJ1-2|.
TGTGCCAGCAGCTTAGATTTGACACCCGACGGCTACACCTTC
CASSLDLTPDGYTF
>TRBV3-1/TRBV3-2|once|TRBJ2-7|TRBD2
TGTGCCAGCAGCCAAACAAGGACTAGGGGCGAGCAGTACTTC
CASSQTRTRGEQYF
>TRBV12-3/TRBV12-4|.|TRBJ2-7|.
TGTGCCAGCAGTGGCGACATATCCGAGCAGTACTTC
CASSGDISEQYF
>TRBV11-3|.|TRBJ2-7|.
TGTGCCAGCAGCTTGAGCCAGGGGAAAGGCTACGAGCAGTACTTC
CASSLSQGKGYEQYF
>TRBV5-4|.|TRBJ1-1|.
TGTGCCAGCCGACTTGGGGGGGGTCCGGGCACTGAAGCTTTCTTT
CASRLGGGPGTEAFF
>TRBV5-6|.|TRBJ2-3|TRBD2
TGTGCCAGCAGCTTCGGGGGGGGCACAGATACGCAGTATTTT
CASSFGGGTDTQYF
>TRBV5-1|once|TRBJ2-2|TRBD1
TGCGCCAGCAGACCCGACAGGGGCGGAGTAGGCACCGGGGAGCTGTTTTTT
CASRPDRGGVGTGELFF
>TRBV24-1|.|TRBJ2-7|.
TGTGCCACCAGTGATACAGGGACAAACGAGCAGTACTTC
CATSDTGTNEQYF
>TRBV19|.|TRBJ2-3|.
TGTGCCAGTAGTGTAATGGGACAACTCACAGATACGCAGTATTTT
CASSVMGQLTDTQYF
>TRBV4-1|.|TRBJ2-7|TRBD1
TGCGCCAGCAGCCAAGGGACAGGGGGCACCTACGAGCAGTACTTC
CASSQGTGGTYEQYF
>TRBV6-5|.|TRBJ2-7|.
TGTGCCATCCAAACCCGAATGGGCCCTGAGTACTTC
CAIQTRMGPEYF
>TRBV5-1|.|TRBJ2-7|.
TGCGCCAGCAGCTTGGGCCCGAGCTCCTACGAGCAGTACTTC
CASSLGPSSYEQYF
>TRBV27|.|TRBJ1-5|.
TGTGCCAGCAGTCGAAATGAGGGCAGCAATCAGCCCCAGCATTTT
CASSRNEGSNQPQHF
>TRBV6-4|.|TRBJ2-6|.
TGTGCCAGCAGCGCGTCTGGGGCCAACGTCCTGACTTTC
CASSASGANVLTF
>TRBV6-5|.|TRBJ2-1|TRBD1
TGTGCCAGCAGTTACGTTGGGACAGGGAAAAATGAGCAGTTCTTC
CASSYVGTGKNEQFF
>TRBV10-3|.|TRBJ2-7|TRBD1
TGTGCCATCAGCGAGGGGACAGACGAGCAGTACTTC
CAISEGTDEQYF
>TRBV18|.|TRBJ2-7|TRBD2
TGTGCCAGCTCACCGCGGGGAACTAGCGGGGACTACGAGCAGTACTTC
CASSPRGTSGDYEQYF
>TRBV6-5|few|TRBJ1-5|TRBD1
TGTGCCAGCACCCCTCGACAGGGGGCGAATCAGCCCCAGCATTTT
CASTPRQGANQPQHF
>TRBV12-3/TRBV12-4|once|TRBJ1-5|.
TGTGCCAGCAGTTCAAGAGGGCCCCAGCATTTT
CASSSRGPQHF
>TRBV21-1|many|TRBJ1-5|.
TGTGCCAGCAGCAAAGTTAAGCCCCGAGATAGCAATCAGCCCCAGCATTTT
CASSKVKPRDSNQPQHF
>TRBV28|.|TRBJ1-4|TRBD1
TGTGCCAGCAGTATCGGGACAGGGAATGAAAAACTGTTTTTT
CASSIGTGNEKLFF
>TRBV28|.|TRBJ1-6|TRBD1
TGTGCCAGCAGTCTCCCGACAGGGGGGTACTATAATTCACCCCTCCACTTT
CASSLPTGGYYNSPLHF
>TRBV18|.|TRBJ1-4|.
TGTGCCAGCTCAGGGCCAACTAATGAAAAACTGTTTTTT
CASSGPTNEKLFF
>TRBV11-2|.|TRBJ2-5|TRBD2
TGTGCCAGCAGCTTAACTAGCGGGGGGGAGACCCAGTACTTC
CASSLTSGGETQYF
>TRBV18|.|TRBJ2-5|TRBD2
TGTGCCAGCTCACCAGGGGGGGGAGAGACCCAGTACTTC
CASSPGGGETQYF
>TRBV5-1|.|TRBJ2-7|.
TGCGCCAGCAGCTTGGACAGGTCCTCTTACGAGCAGTACTTC
CASSLDRSSYEQYF
>TRBV9|.|TRBJ2-1|.
TGTGCCAGCAGCGTCTCTCCGACTTCGACCCCTTCCAATGAGCAGTTCTTC
CASSVSPTSTPSNEQFF
>TRBV7-3|.|TRBJ1-6|.
TGTGCCAGCAGCTTAACAGGAGGGTATAATTCACCCCTCCACTTT
CASSLTGGYNSPLHF
>TRBV6-1|.|TRBJ2-6|.
TGTGCCAGCAGTGGGGGCCGGTACTCTGGGGCCAACGTCCTGACTTTC
CASSGGRYSGANVLTF
>TRBV5-4|.|TRBJ2-1|TRBD1
TGTGCCAGCAGCCCATCGGACAGGGACAATGAGCAGTTCTTC
CASSPSDRDNEQFF
>TRBV5-1|.|TRBJ1-2|.
TGCGCCAGGATGGTCCTGACAAATCTTCCCTTCCCCCCATTGGACTATGGCTACACCTTC
CARMVLTNLPFPPLDYGYTF
>TRBV9|.|TRBJ1-4|TRBD1
TGTGCCAGCAGCGTAACAGGGGCGCGGGAAAAACTGTTTTTT
CASSVTGAREKLFF
>TRBV7-3|.|TRBJ2-1|TRBD2
TGTGCCAGCAGCAAAGGACTAGCGGCTTACAATGAGCAGTTCTTC
CASSKGLAAYNEQFF
>TRBV6-1|.|TRBJ1-2|.
TGTGCCAGCAGTGAAGGGCAGGGGATACGGGGCTACACCTTC
CASSEGQGIRGYTF
>TRBV6-5|.|TRBJ1-2|.
TGTGCCAGCAGTTACACGGACAGAAATCGCGGTGGCTACACCTTC
CASSYTDRNRGGYTF
>TRBV19|.|TRBJ1-1|TRBD1
TGTGCCAGTAGCGAACGACAGGGGAACACTGAAGCTTTCTTT
CASSERQGNTEAFF
>TRBV28|.|TRBJ2-7|TRBD2
TGTGCCACCCTGGGGGGGACGGATTACGAGCAGTACTTC
CATLGGTDYEQYF
>TRBV20-1|.|TRBJ2-3|.
TGCAGTGCCCTCGGGGTGGGATCGCAGTATTTT
CSALGVGSQYF
>TRBV16|.|TRBJ1-1|.
TGTGCCAGCGGGGAGGCGATGAACACTGAAGCTTTCTTT
CASGEAMNTEAFF
>TRBV18|once|TRBJ1-2|TRBD1
TGTGCCAGCTCACAAGGACAGGGCGTATACTATGGCTACACCTTC
CASSQGQGVYYGYTF